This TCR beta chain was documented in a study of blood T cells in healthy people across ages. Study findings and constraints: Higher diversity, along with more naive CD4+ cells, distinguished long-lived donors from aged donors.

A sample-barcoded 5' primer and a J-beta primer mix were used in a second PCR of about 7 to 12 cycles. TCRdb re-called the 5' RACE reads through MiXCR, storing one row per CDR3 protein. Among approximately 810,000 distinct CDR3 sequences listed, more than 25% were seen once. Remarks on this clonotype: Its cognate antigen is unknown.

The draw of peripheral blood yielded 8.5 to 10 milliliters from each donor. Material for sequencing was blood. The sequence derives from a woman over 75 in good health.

The CDR3 nucleotides read TGTGCCAGCATGCAGATACGGAACACCGGGGAGCTGTTTTTT. This translates into CASMQIRNTGELFF. The chain couples TRBV6-1 to TRBJ2-2; unclear D gene. Germline lookup yields CDR1 MNHNS and CDR2 SASEGT. CDR3 size: 14 residues. Trimming left V 7 bases short and J 1 base short, with 10 bases between.